In this sample, the clone carrying this T cell receptor beta chain turned up many times. What it binds is unknown. This specimen belongs to a study of metastatic and nonmetastatic thyroid tumors. On the study more broadly: Across blood and tumor or nodule tissue, repertoires from malignant and benign thyroid patients were compared with one another. Whole-study results and caveats: Malignant thyroid tumors reportedly had TCR beta diversity that was significantly higher than in benign nodules, in blood and tumor.

Between the trimmed V and J ends, which lost 0 bases and 4 bases, there was a span of 25 bases. CDR1 DFQATT and CDR2 SNEGSKA come from the germline V gene (reference sequence). The CDR3 extends over 20 amino acids. The authors' processing: Construction of a distant-metastasis classifier for papillary thyroid cancer relied on CDR3 differences across clinicopathological groups. TCRdb reprocessed the PCR reads using MiXCR. For this entry, the V and J calls and clone size follow TCRdb and not the study's own pipeline. The data contain roughly 25,000 clones, about 24% of them singletons. All patients were untreated before thyroid surgery.

The source of this sequence is a male donor with papillary thyroid cancer or a benign thyroid nodule (not recorded which). Some clones in this sample may be carry-over from other donors' samples. The specimen was tumor tissue. The chain joins TRBV20-1 to TRBJ1-6, with D possibly TRBD1 on 5 matching bases. CDR3 in DNA: TGCAGTGCTAGAGATAACAGGCCCTATCGCGGGGCCCGGTATAATTCACCCCTCCACTTT. The encoded protein is CSARDNRPYRGARYNSPLHF.